The rows below give T cell receptor beta chains drawn from one sample of a study of blood T cell repertoires in COVID-19. The repertoire was sequenced with immunoSEQ multiplex PCR; TCRdb's copy has only in-frame clones and lacks some. There are about 92,000 clones in the sample; roughly 89% occur only once, and around 16% lies in the top ten. Material for sequencing was peripheral blood. The receptors derive from a woman aged 60-70 years with COVID-19, enrolled during active disease. Both conserved end residues are part of each CDR3. Size is stated for part of the rows, as once, few or many counts, or as a class when the clone is expanded.

TRBV12-3/TRBV12-4	.	TRBJ1-6	CASSPAYNSPLHF
TRBV10-3	.	TRBJ1-5	CAIRQGADQPQHF
TRBV9	.	TRBJ2-5	CASSVGRTSGGAVETQYF
TRBV28	.	TRBJ1-5	CASGEGNQPQHF
TRBV5-1	.	TRBJ2-1	CASSLFTGVYNEQFF
TRBV6-5	.	TRBJ1-1	CASRRQAEAFF
TRBV4-2	.	TRBJ1-3	CASSSGTVTSKRRNTIYF
TRBV28	.	TRBJ1-1	CASSHSGSGHTEAFF
TRBV14	.	TRBJ2-2	CASSQRLAANTGELFF
TRBV5-1	.	TRBJ2-5	CASSLSSSQETQYF
TRBV4-2	.	TRBJ2-7	CASSLNGTSGGGYEQYF
TRBV2	few	TRBJ1-2	CASSEASGVYGYTF
TRBV19	.	TRBJ1-1	CASNPWGGTDTEAFF
TRBV19	.	TRBJ2-3	CASTPRGLAGTDTQYF
TRBV29-1	once	TRBJ2-1	CSVEGGTSGGTEQFF
TRBV3-1/TRBV3-2	.	TRBJ1-1	CASSPDRRTEAFF
TRBV2	once	TRBJ2-3	CASRTQGIDTQYF
TRBV19	.	TRBJ2-3	CASRDGQGGADTQYF
TRBV6-1	.	TRBJ1-5	CASSEARNIRNQPQHF
TRBV7-2	.	TRBJ1-6	CASSFGGWGTGLPLHF
TRBV18	.	TRBJ1-2	CASSPPWTGGHYGYTF
TRBV5-4	once	TRBJ1-2	CASSLEFGHGTINYGYTF
TRBV11-2	.	TRBJ2-2	CASSLGLAGGPPNTGELFF
TRBV27	.	TRBJ1-2	CASSVIGAAVYGYTF
TRBV9	.	TRBJ1-2	CASSASPGGAGYGYTF
TRBV9	.	TRBJ2-7	CASSITRGSYEQYF
TRBV5-4	.	TRBJ2-5	CAISFAGEGQETQYF
TRBV4-3	.	TRBJ2-5	CASSQGNSGGQETQYF
TRBV7-2	.	TRBJ2-3	CASSPTLATDTQYF
TRBV6-2/TRBV6-3	.	TRBJ2-7	CTSSRTGYEQYF
TRBV7-2	.	TRBJ1-1	CASSAMVGDAEAFF
TRBV5-4	.	TRBJ2-6	CASSSQITGANVLTF
TRBV7-9	.	TRBJ1-4	CASSPDRGATNEKLFF
TRBV11-3	.	TRBJ2-7	CASSPLQGYEQYF
TRBV6-5	.	TRBJ1-6	CASSKNRVSPLHF
TRBV6-6	.	TRBJ1-2	CASSRGTLGSGYTF
TRBV5-1	.	TRBJ1-1	CASSIQGANTEAFF
TRBV27	.	TRBJ2-7	CASRTGTGLYEQYF
TRBV9	.	TRBJ1-3	CASSTPGQGDGMSGNTIYF
TRBV4-2	.	TRBJ1-2	CASSQDVRAQGGYTF